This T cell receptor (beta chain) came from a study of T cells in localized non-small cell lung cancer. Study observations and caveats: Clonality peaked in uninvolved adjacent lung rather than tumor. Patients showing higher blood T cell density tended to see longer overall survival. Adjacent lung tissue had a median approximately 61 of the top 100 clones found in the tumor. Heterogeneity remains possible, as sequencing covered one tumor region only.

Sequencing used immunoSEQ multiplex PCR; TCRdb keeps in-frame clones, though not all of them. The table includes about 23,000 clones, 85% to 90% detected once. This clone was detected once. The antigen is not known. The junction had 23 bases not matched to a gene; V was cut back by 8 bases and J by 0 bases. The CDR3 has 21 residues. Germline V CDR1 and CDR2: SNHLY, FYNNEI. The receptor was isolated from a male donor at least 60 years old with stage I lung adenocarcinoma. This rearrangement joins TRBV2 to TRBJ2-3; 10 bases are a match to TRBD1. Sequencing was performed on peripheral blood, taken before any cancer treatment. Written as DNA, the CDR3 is TGTGCCAGCTGCCGGACAGGGGGGTTTAGTCAGTTTTGGAAGAGCACAGATACGCAGTATTTT. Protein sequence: CASCRTGGFSQFWKSTDTQYF.